This entry lists 11 T cell receptor beta chains sequenced from one sample in a study of blood T cell repertoires in COVID-19. Here immunoSEQ multiplex PCR was the method, and the copy in TCRdb shows in-frame clones only, minus some. The sample shows about 87,000 clones, 83% of them seen only once. The sequencing input was peripheral blood. The source is a woman aged 55-69 years with acute or convalescent COVID-19.

The J gene is TRBJ1-2, the V gene TRBV13; D not resolved. V lost 0 bases, J lost 3 bases, and 14 bases lay in between. There are 16 residues in the CDR3. Germline lookup yields CDR1 PRHDT and CDR2 FYEKMQ (reference sequence). Here the CDR3 reads CASSLGQWGEYYGYTF. DNA of the CDR3: TGTGCCAGCAGCTTAGGACAATGGGGAGAGTACTATGGCTACACCTTC.

This clone has just a few counts. V is TRBV5-1 and J is TRBJ2-2, with D tentatively TRBD2 (6 bases). Trimming removed 0 bases from V and 1 base from J, with 16 bases in between. The CDR3 has 18 residues. Per the germline V gene, CDR1 is SGHRS and CDR2 is YFSETQ. The CDR3 reads CASSLVGGASRNTGELFF. CDR3 DNA: TGCGCCAGCAGCTTGGTAGGAGGGGCCAGCCGGAACACCGGGGAGCTGTTTTTT. The full variable domain, its missing parts supplied by reference TRBV5-1 and TRBJ2-2, is KAGVTQTPRYLIKTRGQQVTLSCSPISGHRSVSWYQQTPGQGLQFLFEYFSETQRNKGNFPGRFSGRQFSNSRSEMNVSTLELGDSALYLCASSLVGGASRNTGELFFGEGSRLTVL.

CDR3 sequence (DNA): TGTGCCAGCAGCTTAACCGCGGCCTATGGACAGGGCTGGGTGACTGGAAACACCATATATTTT. It yields the protein CASSLTAAYGQGWVTGNTIYF. The rearrangement uses TRBV7-8 and TRBJ1-3, with 8 bases lining up with TRBD1. Germline CDR1 and CDR2: SGHVS and FQNEAQ. Unmatched junction bases numbered 20, after V lost 2 bases and J lost 2 bases. This CDR3 is 21 amino acids long.

V is TRBV12-3 or TRBV12-4 and J is TRBJ1-2; tentative D call: TRBD1 (6 bases). This CDR3 is 13 amino acids long. V was shortened by 7 bases and J by 6 bases, with 15 bases between the two germline ends. The CDR3 DNA reads TGTGCCAGCACCCATGGGGGGGGGCATGGCTACACCTTC. This sequence encodes CASTHGGGHGYTF.

This chain connects TRBV5-6 to TRBJ2-7; 7 bases agree with TRBD1. Germline CDR1 SGHDT, CDR2 YYEEEE. Losses at the gene ends were 4 bases for V and 2 bases for J; bases not matched to a gene: 6. The CDR3 totals 14 residues. The CDR3 DNA is TGTGCCAGCAGCCGAGGACAGGCAACCTACGAGCAGTACTTC. This codes for CASSRGQATYEQYF.

In regard to this clone: In the same sample, other DNA sequences code for this CDR3. The chain carries TRBV6-5 and TRBJ2-4; D might be TRBD1 (6 bases). Germline CDR1 is MNHEY and CDR2 is SVGAGI. Trimming took 2 bases from V and 0 from J, leaving 8 bases between them. CDR3 length: 15 amino acids. The CDR3 is CASSYGGLAKNIQYF. The CDR3 bases are TGTGCCAGCAGTTACGGGGGCCTAGCCAAAAACATTCAGTACTTC.

This chain joins TRBV4-3 and TRBJ2-5; a weak D match, TRBD2 (7 bases). Germline V lookup: CDR1 LGHNA, CDR2 YSLEER. V lost 1 base and J 5 bases, leaving 14 bases between the germline ends. The length of the CDR3 is 15 residues. The DNA for the CDR3 is TGCGCCAGCAGCCAAGGAGTGGGGGGGCCGGAGACCCAGTACTTC. This sequence encodes CASSQGVGGPETQYF.

The rearrangement uses TRBV7-9 and TRBJ1-5; D remains ambiguous. There are 15 residues in the CDR3. Germline assignment: CDR1 SEHNR and CDR2 FQNEAQ (reference sequence). Trimming took 5 bases from V and 2 from J, leaving 13 bases between them. The CDR3 spells CASSPAGRGNQPQHF. The CDR3 DNA reads as TGTGCCAGCAGCCCCGCCGGGAGGGGCAATCAGCCCCAGCATTTT. Full variable domain (rest looked up from reference TRBV7-9 and TRBJ1-5): DTGVSQNPRHKITKRGQNVTFRCDPISEHNRLYWYRQTLGQGPEFLTYFQNEAQLEKSRLLSDRFSAERPKGSFSTLEIQRTEQGDSAMYLCASSPAGRGNQPQHFGDGTRLSIL.

The CDR3 region is CASSLVGTGSHEQFF. CDR3 nucleotides: TGTGCCAGCAGCTTAGTCGGGACAGGGAGCCATGAGCAGTTCTTC. The chain couples TRBV7-9 to TRBJ2-1, with TRBD1 identical over 9 bases. CDR3 length: 15 amino acids. The ends lost 1 base at V and 8 bases at J; junction bases unmatched: 6. Germline CDR1 reads SEHNR; CDR2 reads FQNEAQ (reference sequence).

This chain links TRBV27 with TRBJ2-2; the D gene is possibly TRBD2 (7 bases). V shed 2 bases and J shed 2 bases, with 15 bases lying between them. CDR3 length: 17 residues. CDR1 is MNHEY, CDR2 SMNVEV, per germline (reference sequence). CDR3 DNA: TGTGCCAGCAGTTTAGGTCTAGGGGGGGGCAACACCGGGGAGCTGTTTTTT. It translates to CASSLGLGGGNTGELFF.

V gene TRBV27 combines with J gene TRBJ2-1, with TRBD1 matching 9 bases. Germline V gives CDR1 MNHEY, CDR2 SMNVEV (reference sequence). The CDR3 has 19 amino acids. After removal of 6 bases from V and 1 base from J, the junction contained 16 bases not matched to a gene. CDR3 protein: CASRPGTGRGGGSYNEQFF. The CDR3 region has the DNA TGTGCCAGCAGACCGGGGACAGGGAGAGGGGGCGGGTCCTACAATGAGCAGTTCTTC.